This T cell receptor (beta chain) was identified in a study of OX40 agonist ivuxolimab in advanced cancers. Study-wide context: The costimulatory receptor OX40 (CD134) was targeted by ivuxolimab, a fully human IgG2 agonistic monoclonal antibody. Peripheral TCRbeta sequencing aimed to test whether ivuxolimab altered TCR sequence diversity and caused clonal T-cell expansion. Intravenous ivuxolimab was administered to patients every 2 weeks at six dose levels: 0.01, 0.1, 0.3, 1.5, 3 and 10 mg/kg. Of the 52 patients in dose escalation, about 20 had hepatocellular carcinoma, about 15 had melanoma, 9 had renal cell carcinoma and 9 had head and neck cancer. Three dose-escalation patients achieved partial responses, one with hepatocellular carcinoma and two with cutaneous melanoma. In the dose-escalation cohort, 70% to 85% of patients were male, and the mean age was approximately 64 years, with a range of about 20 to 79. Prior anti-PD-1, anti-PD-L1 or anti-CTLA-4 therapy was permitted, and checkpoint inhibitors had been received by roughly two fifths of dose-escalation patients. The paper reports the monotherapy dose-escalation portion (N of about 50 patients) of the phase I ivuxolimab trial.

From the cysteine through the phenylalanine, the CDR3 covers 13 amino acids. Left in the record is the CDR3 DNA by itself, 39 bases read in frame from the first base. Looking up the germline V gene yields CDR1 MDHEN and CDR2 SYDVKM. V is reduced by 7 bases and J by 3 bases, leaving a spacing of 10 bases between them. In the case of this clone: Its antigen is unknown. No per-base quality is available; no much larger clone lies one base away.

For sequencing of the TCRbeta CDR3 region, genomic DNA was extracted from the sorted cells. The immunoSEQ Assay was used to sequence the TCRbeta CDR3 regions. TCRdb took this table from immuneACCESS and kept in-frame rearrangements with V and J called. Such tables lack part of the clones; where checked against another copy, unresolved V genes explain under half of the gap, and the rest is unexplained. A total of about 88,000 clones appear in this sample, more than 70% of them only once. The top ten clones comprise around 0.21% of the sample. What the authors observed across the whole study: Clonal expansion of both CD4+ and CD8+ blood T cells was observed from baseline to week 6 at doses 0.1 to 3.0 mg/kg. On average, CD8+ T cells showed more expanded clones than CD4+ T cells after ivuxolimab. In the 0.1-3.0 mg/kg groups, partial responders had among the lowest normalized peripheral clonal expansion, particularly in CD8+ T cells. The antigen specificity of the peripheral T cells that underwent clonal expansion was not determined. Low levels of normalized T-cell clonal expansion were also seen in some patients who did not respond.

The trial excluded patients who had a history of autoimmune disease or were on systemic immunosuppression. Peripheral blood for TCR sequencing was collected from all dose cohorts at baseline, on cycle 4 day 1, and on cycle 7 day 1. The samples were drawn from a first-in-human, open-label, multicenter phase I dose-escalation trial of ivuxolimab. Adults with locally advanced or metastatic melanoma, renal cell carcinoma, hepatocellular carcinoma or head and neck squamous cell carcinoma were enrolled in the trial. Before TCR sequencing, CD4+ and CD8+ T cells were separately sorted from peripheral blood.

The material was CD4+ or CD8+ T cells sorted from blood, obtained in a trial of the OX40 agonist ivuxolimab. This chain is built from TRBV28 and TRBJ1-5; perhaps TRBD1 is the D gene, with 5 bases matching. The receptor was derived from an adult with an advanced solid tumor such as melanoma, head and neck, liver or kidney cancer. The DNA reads TGTGCCAGCATCGGGGGACTCAATCAGCCCCAGCATTTT. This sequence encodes CASIGGLNQPQHF.